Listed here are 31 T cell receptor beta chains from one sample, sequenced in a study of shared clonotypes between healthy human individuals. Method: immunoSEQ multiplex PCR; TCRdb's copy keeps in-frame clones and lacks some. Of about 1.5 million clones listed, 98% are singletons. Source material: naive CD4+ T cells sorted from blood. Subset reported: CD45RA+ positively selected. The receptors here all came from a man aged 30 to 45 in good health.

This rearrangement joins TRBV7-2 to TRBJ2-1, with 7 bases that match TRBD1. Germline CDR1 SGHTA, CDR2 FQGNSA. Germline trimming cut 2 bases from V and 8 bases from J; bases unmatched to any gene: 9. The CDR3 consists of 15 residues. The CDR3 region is CASSLRPYRGDEQFF. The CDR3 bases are TGTGCCAGCAGCTTAAGGCCCTACAGGGGCGATGAGCAGTTCTTC. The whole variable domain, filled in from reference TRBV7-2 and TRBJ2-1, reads GAGVSQSPSNKVTEKGKDVELRCDPISGHTALYWYRQSLGQGLEFLIYFQGNSAPDKSGLPSDRFSAERTGGSVSTLTIQRTQQEDSAVYLCASSLRPYRGDEQFFGPGTRLTVL.

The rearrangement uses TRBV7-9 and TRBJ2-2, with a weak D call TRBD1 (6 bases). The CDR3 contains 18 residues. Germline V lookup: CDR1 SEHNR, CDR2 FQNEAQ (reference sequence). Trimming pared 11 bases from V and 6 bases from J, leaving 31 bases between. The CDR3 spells CAPNGIGTRGLKPGELFF. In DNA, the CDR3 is TGTGCCCCCAATGGGATAGGGACACGCGGGTTAAAGCCCGGGGAGCTGTTTTTT.

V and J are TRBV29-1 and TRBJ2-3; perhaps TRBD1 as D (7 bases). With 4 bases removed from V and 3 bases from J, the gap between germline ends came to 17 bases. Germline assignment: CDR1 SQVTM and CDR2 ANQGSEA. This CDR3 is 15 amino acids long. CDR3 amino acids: CSVAKTGDSTDTQYF. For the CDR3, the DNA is TGCAGCGTTGCAAAAACGGGGGACAGTACAGATACGCAGTATTTT.

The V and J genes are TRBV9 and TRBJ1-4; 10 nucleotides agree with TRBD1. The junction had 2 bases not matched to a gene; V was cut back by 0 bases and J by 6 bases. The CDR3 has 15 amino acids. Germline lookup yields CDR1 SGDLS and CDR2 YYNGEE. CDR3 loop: CASSVGGQGDEKLFF. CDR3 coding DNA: TGTGCCAGCAGCGTAGGTGGACAGGGGGATGAAAAACTGTTTTTT.

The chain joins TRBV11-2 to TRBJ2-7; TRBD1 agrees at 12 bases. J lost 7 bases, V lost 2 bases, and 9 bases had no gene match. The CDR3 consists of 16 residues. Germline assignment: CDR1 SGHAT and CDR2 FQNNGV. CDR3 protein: CASSLMGQGAVEEQYF. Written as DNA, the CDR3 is TGTGCCAGCAGCTTAATGGGACAGGGGGCTGTGGAAGAGCAGTACTTC.

DNA for the CDR3: TGTGCCTCCCCAGGGACAGGGGTAGCCAACGTCCTGACTTTC. As protein: CASPGTGVANVLTF. The chain has TRBV30 and TRBJ2-6, with 10 bases aligning to TRBD1. V dropped 7 bases and J dropped 7; count of bases not matched to a gene: 7. Germline values: CDR1 GTSNPN, CDR2 SVGIG (reference sequence). The CDR3 runs 14 residues. The entire variable domain, with the rest obtained from reference TRBV30 and TRBJ2-6, is as follows: SQTIHQWPATLVQPVGSPLSLECTVEGTSNPNLYWYRQAAGRGLQLLFYSVGIGQISSEVPQNLSASRPQDRQFILSSKKLLLSDSGFYLCASPGTGVANVLTFGAGSRLTVL.

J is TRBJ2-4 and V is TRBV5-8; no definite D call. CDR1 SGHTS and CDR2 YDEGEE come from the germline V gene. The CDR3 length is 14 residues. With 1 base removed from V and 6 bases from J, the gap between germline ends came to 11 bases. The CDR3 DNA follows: TGTGCCAGCAGCTTGATACAGCCGGGAAACATTCAGTACTTC. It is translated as CASSLIQPGNIQYF.

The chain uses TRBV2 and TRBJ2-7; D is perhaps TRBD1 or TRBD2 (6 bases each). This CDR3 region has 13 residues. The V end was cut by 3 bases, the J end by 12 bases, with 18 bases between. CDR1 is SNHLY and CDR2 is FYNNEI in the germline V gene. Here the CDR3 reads CASSDPGAPRGYF. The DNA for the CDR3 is TGTGCCAGCAGTGACCCGGGAGCGCCCAGGGGGTACTTC.

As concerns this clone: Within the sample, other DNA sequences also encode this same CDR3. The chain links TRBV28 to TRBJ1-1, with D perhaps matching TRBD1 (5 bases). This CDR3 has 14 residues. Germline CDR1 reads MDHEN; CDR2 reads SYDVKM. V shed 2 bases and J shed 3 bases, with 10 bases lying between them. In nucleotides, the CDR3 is TGTGCCAGCAGTTTAATCAGGGCGGACACTGAAGCTTTCTTT. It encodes CASSLIRADTEAFF.

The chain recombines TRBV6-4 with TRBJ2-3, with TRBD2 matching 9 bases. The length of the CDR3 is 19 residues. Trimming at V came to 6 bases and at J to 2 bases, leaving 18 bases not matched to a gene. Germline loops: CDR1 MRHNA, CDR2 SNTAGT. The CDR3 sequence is CASRAELWASGALTDTQYF. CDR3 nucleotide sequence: TGTGCCAGCAGGGCGGAGCTATGGGCTAGCGGGGCCCTCACAGATACGCAGTATTTT.

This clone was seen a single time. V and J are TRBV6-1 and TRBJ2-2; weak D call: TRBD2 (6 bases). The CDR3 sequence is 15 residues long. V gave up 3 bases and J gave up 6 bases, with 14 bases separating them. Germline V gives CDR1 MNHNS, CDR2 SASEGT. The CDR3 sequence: CASSDLPGVAGELFF. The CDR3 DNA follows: TGTGCCAGCAGTGACTTACCGGGAGTAGCCGGGGAGCTGTTTTTT.

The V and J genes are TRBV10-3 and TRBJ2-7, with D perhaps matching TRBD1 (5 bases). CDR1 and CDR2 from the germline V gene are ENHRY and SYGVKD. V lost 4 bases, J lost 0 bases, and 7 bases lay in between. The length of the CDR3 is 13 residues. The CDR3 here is CAISGQGSYEQYF. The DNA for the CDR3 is TGTGCCATCAGTGGCCAGGGCTCCTACGAGCAGTACTTC.

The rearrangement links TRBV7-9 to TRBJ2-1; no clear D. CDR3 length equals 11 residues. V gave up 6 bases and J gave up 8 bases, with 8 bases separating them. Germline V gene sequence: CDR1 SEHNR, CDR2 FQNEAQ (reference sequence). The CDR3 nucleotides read TGTGCCAGCAGTTATGCCCATGAGCAGTTCTTC. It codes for CASSYAHEQFF. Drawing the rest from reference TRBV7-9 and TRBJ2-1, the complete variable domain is DTGVSQNPRHKITKRGQNVTFRCDPISEHNRLYWYRQTLGQGPEFLTYFQNEAQLEKSRLLSDRFSAERPKGSFSTLEIQRTEQGDSAMYLCASSYAHEQFFGPGTRLTVL.

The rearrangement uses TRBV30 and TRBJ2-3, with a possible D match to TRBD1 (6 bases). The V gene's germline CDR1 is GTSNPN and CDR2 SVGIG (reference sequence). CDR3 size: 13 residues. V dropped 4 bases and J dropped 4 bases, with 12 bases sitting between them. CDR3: CAWTSRGADTQYF. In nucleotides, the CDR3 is TGTGCCTGGACAAGCAGGGGTGCAGATACGCAGTATTTT.

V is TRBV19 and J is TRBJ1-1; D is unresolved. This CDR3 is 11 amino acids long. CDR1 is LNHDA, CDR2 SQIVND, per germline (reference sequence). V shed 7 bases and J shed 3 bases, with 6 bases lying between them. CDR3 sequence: CASILDTEAFF. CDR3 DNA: TGTGCCAGTATTCTGGACACTGAAGCTTTCTTT. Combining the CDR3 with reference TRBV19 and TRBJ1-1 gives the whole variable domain DGGITQSPKYLFRKEGQNVTLSCEQNLNHDAMYWYRQDPGQGLRLIYYSQIVNDFQKGDIAEGYSVSREKKESFPLTVTSAQKNPTAFYLCASILDTEAFFGQGTRLTVV.

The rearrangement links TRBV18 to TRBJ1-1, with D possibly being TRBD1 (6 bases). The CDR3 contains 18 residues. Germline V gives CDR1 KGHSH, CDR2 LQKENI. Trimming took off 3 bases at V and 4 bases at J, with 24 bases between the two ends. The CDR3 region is CASSPILSNTGRATEAFF. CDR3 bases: TGTGCCAGCTCACCCATTTTAAGTAATACAGGGCGGGCCACTGAAGCTTTCTTT. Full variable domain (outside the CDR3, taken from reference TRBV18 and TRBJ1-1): NAGVMQNPRHLVRRRGQEARLRCSPMKGHSHVYWYRQLPEEGLKFMVYLQKENIIDESGMPKERFSAEFPKEGPSILRIQQVVRGDSAAYFCASSPILSNTGRATEAFFGQGTRLTVV.

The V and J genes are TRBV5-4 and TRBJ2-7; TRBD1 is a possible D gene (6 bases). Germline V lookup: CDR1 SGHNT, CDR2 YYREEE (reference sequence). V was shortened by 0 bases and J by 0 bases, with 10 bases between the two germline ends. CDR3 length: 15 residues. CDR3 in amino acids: CASSLGGQSSYEQYF. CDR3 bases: TGTGCCAGCAGCTTGGGGGGACAAAGCTCCTACGAGCAGTACTTC.

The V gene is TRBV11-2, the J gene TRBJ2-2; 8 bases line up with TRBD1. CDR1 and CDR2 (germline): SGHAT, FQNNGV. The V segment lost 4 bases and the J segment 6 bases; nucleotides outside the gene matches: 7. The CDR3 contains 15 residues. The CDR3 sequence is CASSSRQGTPGELFF. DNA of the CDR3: TGTGCCAGCAGCTCGAGACAGGGGACCCCCGGGGAGCTGTTTTTT. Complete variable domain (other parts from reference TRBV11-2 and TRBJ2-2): EAGVAQSPRYKIIEKRQSVAFWCNPISGHATLYWYQQILGQGPKLLIQFQNNGVVDDSQLPKDRFSAERLKGVDSTLKIQPAKLEDSAVYLCASSSRQGTPGELFFGEGSRLTVL.

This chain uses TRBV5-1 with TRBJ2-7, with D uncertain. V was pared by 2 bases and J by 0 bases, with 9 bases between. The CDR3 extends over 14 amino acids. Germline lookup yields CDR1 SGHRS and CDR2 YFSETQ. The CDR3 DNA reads TGCGCCAGCAGCTTACGGGTAAGCTCCTACGAGCAGTACTTC. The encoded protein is CASSLRVSSYEQYF.

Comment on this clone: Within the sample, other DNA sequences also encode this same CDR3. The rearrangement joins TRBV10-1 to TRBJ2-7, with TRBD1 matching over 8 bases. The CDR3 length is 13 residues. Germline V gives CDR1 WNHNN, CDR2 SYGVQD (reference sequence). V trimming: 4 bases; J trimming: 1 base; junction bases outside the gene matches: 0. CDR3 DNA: TGCGCCAGCAGTGGGGACAGGTCCTACGAGCAGTACTTC. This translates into CASSGDRSYEQYF.

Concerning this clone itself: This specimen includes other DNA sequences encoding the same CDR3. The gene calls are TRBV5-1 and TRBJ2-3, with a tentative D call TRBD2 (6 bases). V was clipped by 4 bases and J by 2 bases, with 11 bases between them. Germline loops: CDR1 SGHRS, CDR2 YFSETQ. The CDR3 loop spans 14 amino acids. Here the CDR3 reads CASSLGTVTDTQYF. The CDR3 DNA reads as TGCGCCAGCAGCCTAGGGACTGTCACAGATACGCAGTATTTT.

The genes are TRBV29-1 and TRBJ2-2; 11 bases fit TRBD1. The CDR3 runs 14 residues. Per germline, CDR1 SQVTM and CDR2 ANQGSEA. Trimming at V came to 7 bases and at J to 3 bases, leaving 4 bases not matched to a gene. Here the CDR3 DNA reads TGCAGCGCCGGACAGGGGGCGGACACCGGGGAGCTGTTTTTT. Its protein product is CSAGQGADTGELFF.

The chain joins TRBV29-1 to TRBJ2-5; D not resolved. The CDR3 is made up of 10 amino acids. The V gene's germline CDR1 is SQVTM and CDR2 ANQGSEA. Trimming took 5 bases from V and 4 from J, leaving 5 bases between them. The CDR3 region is CSVSVETQYF. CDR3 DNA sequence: TGCAGCGTTTCCGTAGAGACCCAGTACTTC.

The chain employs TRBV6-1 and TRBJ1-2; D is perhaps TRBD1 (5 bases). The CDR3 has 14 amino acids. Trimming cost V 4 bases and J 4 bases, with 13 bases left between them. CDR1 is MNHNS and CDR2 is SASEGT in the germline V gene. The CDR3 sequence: CASSGGPLGYGYTF. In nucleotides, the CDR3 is TGTGCCAGCAGTGGGGGCCCGCTAGGCTATGGCTACACCTTC.

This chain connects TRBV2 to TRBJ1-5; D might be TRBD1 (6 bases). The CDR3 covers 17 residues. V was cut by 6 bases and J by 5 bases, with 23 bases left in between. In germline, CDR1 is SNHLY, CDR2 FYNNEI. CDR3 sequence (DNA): TGTGCCAGCAGCGACATCATAAAAGCAGGGGAGCATCAGCCCCAGCATTTT. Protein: CASSDIIKAGEHQPQHF.

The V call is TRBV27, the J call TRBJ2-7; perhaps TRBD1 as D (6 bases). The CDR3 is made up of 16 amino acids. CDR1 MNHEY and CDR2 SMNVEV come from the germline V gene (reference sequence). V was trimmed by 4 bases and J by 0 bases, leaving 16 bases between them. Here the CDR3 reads CASSWGRGPSSYEQYF. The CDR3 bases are TGTGCCAGCAGTTGGGGGCGAGGGCCAAGCTCCTACGAGCAGTACTTC.

This chain's CDR3 is CASSPSSVSQETQYF. DNA for the CDR3: TGTGCCAGCAGCCCCTCTAGCGTAAGCCAAGAGACCCAGTACTTC. V is TRBV9 and J is TRBJ2-5; a possible D gene is TRBD2 (6 bases). Germline CDR1 is SGDLS and CDR2 is YYNGEE. CDR3 size: 15 residues. Trimming cost V 4 bases and J 1 base, with 14 bases left between them.

CDR3 sequence (DNA): TGTGCCAGTAGTTCTATTAATCCCGGGGAGCTGTTTTTT. It translates to CASSSINPGELFF. This sequence joins TRBV19 and TRBJ2-2; D ambiguous. Germline assignment: CDR1 LNHDA and CDR2 SQIVND (reference sequence). The CDR3 has 13 residues. V lost 5 bases and J 6 bases, leaving 10 bases between the germline ends.

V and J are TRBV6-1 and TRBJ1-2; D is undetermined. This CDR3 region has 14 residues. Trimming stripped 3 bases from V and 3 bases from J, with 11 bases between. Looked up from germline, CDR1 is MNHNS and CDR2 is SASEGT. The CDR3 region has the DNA TGTGCCAGCAGTGAGATAGAGTCCGACTATGGCTACACCTTC. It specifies CASSEIESDYGYTF.

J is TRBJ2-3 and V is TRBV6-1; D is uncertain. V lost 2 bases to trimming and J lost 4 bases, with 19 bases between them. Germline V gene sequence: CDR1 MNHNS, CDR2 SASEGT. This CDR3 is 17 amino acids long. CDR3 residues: CASSESSYETIADTQYF. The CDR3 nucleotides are TGTGCCAGCAGTGAATCTTCATACGAGACAATAGCAGATACGCAGTATTTT.

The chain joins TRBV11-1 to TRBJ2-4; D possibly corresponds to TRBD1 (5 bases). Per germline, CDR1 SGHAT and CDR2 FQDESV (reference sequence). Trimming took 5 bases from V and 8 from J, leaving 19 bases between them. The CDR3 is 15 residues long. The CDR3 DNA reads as TGTGCCAGCAGCGGGGCGGCAGGGCGGTCGGACATTCAGTACTTC. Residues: CASSGAAGRSDIQYF.